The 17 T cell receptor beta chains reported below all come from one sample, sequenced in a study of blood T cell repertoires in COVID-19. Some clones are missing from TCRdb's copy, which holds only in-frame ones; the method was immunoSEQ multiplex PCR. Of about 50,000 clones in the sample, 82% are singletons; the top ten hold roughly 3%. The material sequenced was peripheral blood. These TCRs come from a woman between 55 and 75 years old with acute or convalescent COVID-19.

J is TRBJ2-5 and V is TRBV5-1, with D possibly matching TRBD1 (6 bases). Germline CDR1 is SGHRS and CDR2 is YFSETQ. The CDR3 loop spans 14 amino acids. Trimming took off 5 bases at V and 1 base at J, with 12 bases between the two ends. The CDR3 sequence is CASRYTGSQETQYF. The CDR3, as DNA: TGCGCCAGCAGATATACAGGGTCCCAAGAGACCCAGTACTTC.

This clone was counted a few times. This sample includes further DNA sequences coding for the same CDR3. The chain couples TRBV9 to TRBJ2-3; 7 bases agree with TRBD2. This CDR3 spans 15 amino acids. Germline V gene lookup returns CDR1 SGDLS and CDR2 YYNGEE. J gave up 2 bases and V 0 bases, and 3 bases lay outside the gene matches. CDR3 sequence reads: CASSVAGGSTDTQYF. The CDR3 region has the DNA TGTGCCAGCAGCGTAGCGGGAGGATCCACAGATACGCAGTATTTT.

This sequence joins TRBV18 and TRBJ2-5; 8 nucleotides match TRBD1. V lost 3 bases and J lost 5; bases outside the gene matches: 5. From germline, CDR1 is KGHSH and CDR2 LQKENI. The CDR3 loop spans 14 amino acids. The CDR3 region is CASSPGQGGETQYF. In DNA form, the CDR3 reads TGTGCCAGCTCACCCGGACAGGGAGGTGAGACCCAGTACTTC.

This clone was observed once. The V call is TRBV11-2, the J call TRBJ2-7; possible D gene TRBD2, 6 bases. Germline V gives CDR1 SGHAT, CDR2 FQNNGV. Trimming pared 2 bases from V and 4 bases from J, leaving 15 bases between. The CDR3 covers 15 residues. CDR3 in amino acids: CASSLSAGPQYEQYF. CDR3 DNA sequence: TGTGCCAGCAGCTTATCGGCGGGACCACAATACGAGCAGTACTTC.

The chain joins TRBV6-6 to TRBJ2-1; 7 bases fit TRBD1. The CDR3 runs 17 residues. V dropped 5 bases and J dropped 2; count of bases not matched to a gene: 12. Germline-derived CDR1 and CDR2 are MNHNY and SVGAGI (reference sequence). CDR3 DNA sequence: TGTGCCAGCAGTCTCCCCCCGGGACAGTCAACCTACAATGAGCAGTTCTTC. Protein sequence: CASSLPPGQSTYNEQFF.

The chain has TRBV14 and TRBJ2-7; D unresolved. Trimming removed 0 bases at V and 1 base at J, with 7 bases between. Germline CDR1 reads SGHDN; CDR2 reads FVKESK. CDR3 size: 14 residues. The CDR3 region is CASSQDLASYEQYF. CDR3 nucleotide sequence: TGTGCCAGCAGCCAAGATCTGGCTTCCTACGAGCAGTACTTC.

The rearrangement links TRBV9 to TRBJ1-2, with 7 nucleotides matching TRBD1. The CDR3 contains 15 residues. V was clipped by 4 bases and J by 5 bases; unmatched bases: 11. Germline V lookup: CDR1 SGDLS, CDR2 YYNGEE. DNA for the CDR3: TGTGCCAGCAGCCAAACTTTGGGACAGCCTTATGGCTACACCTTC. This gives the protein CASSQTLGQPYGYTF.

DNA of the CDR3: TGTGCCAGCAGTCCGACAGGGTTGTTCTATGGCTACACCTTC. Translated: CASSPTGLFYGYTF. V gene TRBV27 combines with J gene TRBJ1-2; 7 bases are a match to TRBD1. There are 14 residues in the CDR3. With V trimmed by 5 bases and J by 4 bases, 7 bases remained unmatched. Germline V gene data show CDR1 as MNHEY and CDR2 as SMNVEV (reference sequence).

As DNA, the CDR3 is TGTGCCAGCAGTGAATCCATCACTGAAGCTTTCTTT. Amino acids: CASSESITEAFF. The rearrangement links TRBV6-1 to TRBJ1-1, with no clear D. The CDR3 extends over 12 amino acids. Trimming took 2 bases from V and 4 from J, leaving 5 bases between them. The germline CDR1 and CDR2 sequences are MNHNS and SASEGT.

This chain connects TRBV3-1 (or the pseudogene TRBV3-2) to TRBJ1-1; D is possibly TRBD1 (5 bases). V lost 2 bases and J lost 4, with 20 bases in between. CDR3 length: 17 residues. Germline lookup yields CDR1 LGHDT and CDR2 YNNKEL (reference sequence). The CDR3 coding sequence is TGTGCCAGCAGCCAATACGGCGACAGCCTCCGAGGCACTGAAGCTTTCTTT. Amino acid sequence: CASSQYGDSLRGTEAFF.

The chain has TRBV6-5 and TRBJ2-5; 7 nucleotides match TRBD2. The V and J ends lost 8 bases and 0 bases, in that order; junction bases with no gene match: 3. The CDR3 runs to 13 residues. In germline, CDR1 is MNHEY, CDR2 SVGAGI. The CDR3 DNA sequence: TGTGCCAGCGCAGGGACTAACCAAGAGACCCAGTACTTC. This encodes CASAGTNQETQYF.

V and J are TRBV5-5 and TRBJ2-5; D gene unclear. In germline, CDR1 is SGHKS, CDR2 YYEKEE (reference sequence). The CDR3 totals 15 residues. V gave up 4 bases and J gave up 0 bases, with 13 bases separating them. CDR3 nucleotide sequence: TGTGCCAGCAGCAGTCGGCAGGCGTACCAAGAGACCCAGTACTTC. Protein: CASSSRQAYQETQYF.

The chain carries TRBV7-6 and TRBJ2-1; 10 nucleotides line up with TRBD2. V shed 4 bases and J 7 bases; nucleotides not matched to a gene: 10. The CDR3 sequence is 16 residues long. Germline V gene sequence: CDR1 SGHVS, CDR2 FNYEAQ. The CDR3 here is CASSSYGTSVLNEQFF. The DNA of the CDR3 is TGTGCCAGCAGCTCTTACGGGACTAGCGTCCTGAATGAGCAGTTCTTC. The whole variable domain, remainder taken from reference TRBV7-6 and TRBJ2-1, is GAGVSQSPRYKVTKRGQDVALRCDPISGHVSLYWYRQALGQGPEFLTYFNYEAQQDKSGLPNDRFSAERPEGSISTLTIQRTEQRDSAMYRCASSSYGTSVLNEQFFGPGTRLTVL.

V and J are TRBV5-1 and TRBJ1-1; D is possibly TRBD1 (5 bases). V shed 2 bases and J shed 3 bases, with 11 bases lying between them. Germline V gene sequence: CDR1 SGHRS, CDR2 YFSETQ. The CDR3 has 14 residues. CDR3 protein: CASSLGRAYTEAFF. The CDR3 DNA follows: TGCGCCAGCAGCTTAGGCAGGGCCTACACTGAAGCTTTCTTT.

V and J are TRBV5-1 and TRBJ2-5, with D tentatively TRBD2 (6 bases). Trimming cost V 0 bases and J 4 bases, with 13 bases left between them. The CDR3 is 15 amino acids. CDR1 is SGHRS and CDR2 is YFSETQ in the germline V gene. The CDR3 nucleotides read TGCGCCAGCAGCTTGGCGCCGGGAGTAGCAGAGACCCAGTACTTC. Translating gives CASSLAPGVAETQYF.

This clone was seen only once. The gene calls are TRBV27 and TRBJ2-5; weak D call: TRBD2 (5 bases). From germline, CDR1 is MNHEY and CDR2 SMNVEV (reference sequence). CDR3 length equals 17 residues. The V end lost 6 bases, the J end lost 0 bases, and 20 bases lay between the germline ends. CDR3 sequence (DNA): TGTGCCAGCAGGCTACGTGGCGGACTTATATACCAAGAGACCCAGTACTTC. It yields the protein CASRLRGGLIYQETQYF.

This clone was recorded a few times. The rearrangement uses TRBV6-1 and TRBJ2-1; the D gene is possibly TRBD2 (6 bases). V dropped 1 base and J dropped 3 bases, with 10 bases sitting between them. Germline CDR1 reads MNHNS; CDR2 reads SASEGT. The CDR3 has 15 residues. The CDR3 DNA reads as TGTGCCAGCAGTGAAGGTAGCGGAGGCTACAATGAGCAGTTCTTC. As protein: CASSEGSGGYNEQFF.